This T cell receptor beta chain was found in a study of blood T cell repertoires in COVID-19. Study-level information: Spain, Italy and the United States supplied samples that represented acute and convalescent COVID-19. PBMCs, B-cell-depleted T cells, or T cells provided the cDNA or gDNA that made up the material.

Authors' methods: It was from reference gene primer amplification that nucleated cell counts were estimated. Profiling relied on immunoSEQ multiplex PCR, and the TCRdb table lists in-frame clones only, not all of them. V and J calls and clone size are those listed in that table; D and trimming were worked out from the DNA. The sample includes approximately 250,000 clones, about 87% of them seen just once. The trim removed 4 bases at V and 3 bases at J, leaving 4 bases unmatched. CDR3 size: 15 residues. CDR1 and CDR2 from the germline V gene are SEHNR and FQNEAQ (reference sequence). Sequenced input: peripheral blood. The rearrangement links TRBV7-9 to TRBJ1-2; 11 bases agree with TRBD1. The clonotype originates from a human donor in a cohort sampled during active COVID-19. CDR3 in amino acids: CASSSRTGGDYGYTF. DNA of the CDR3: TGTGCCAGCAGCTCAAGGACAGGGGGCGACTATGGCTACACCTTC.